This T cell receptor (beta chain) comes out of a study of cytomegalovirus exposure and HLA in healthy donors. Study-level background: One earlier analysis, a look at approximately 180 million T cells, found roughly 110 million unique TCR beta sequences.

Broader study findings: A link between a missense DCLRE1C variant and TCR beta V- and J-gene trimming emerged from a later analysis.

As for this clone: The antigen is unknown.

Germline CDR1 SGHTA, CDR2 FQGNSA. The CDR3 is 15 amino acids. Trimming cost V 0 bases and J 3 bases, with 9 bases left between them. 60 Vbeta and 13 Jbeta primers were used in PCR. In the authors' methods: Approximately 10 million shared chains were among 65 million to 85 million unique TCR beta chains counted in a later analysis. Data came from immunoSEQ multiplex PCR; TCRdb stores just in-frame clones and leaves some out. V, J and clone size derive from that table, while D and trimming were established from the DNA sequence. The sample holds roughly 110,000 clones, 70% to 80% seen once. V and J are TRBV7-2 and TRBJ2-1; D possibly corresponds to TRBD2 (5 bases). The sequence came from a female donor in good health and CMV-seronegative. Sequencing was done on a sample of PBMCs. CDR3 in DNA: TGTGCCAGCAGCTTAGCTACTAGGGTCTACAATGAGCAGTTCTTC. It translates to CASSLATRVYNEQFF.